Only one count was recorded for the clone carrying this TCR beta chain. Assay used: immunoSEQ multiplex PCR; TCRdb lists only in-frame clones, some missing. The table lists fewer than 200,000 clones, 83% of them singletons. The data stem from a study of blood T cell repertoires in COVID-19. Per the germline V gene, CDR1 is MNHEY and CDR2 is SMNVEV (reference sequence). The CDR3 loop spans 12 amino acids. V was pared by 4 bases and J by 0 bases, with 4 bases between. This chain joins TRBV27 and TRBJ2-7; D is ambiguous. Source material: peripheral blood. The receptor comes from an elderly woman with acute or convalescent COVID-19. The CDR3, as DNA: TGTGCCAGCAGTTCCTTCTCCTACGAGCAGTACTTC. It codes for CASSSFSYEQYF.